This T cell receptor beta chain was identified during a study of CD8+ T cells in alopecia areata. Study-level background: Those patients who were treated received oral tofacitinib, which was given at 5 to 10 mg twice daily for moderate-to-severe alopecia areata. Points from the study as a whole: Researchers report lesional scalp, most notably alopecia totalis/universalis, outstripped normal scalp in clonality. Uncertainty about whether baseline CD8+ expansion is linked to response remains, with one nonresponder.

Treatment in this sample: oral pan-JAK inhibitor, 5-10 mg twice daily. Sorting of CD4+ and CD8+ T cells was performed on PBMCs. Comments on this clone: Its target is unknown.

As the sequencing template, cDNA was produced by extracting RNA and reverse transcribing it. Profiling relied on immunoSEQ multiplex PCR, and the TCRdb table lists in-frame clones only, not all of them. The sample contains about 200,000 clones, 55% to 75% of which appear only once. This CDR3 contains 13 residues. V was cut by 5 bases and J by 5 bases, with 12 bases left in between. Germline V gene data show CDR1 as SGHNT and CDR2 as YENEEA. The sequencing here drew on CD4+ T cells sorted from blood, taken at week 24, from a patient treated with tofacitinib. The genes are TRBV11-3 and TRBJ2-5; D unresolved. This sequence originates from a human donor with alopecia areata. CDR3 bases: TGTGCCAGCAGCCGCGTTTGGTTGGAGACCCAGTACTTC. Encoded protein: CASSRVWLETQYF. Combining the CDR3 with reference TRBV11-3 and TRBJ2-5 gives the whole variable domain EAGVVQSPRYKIIEKKQPVAFWCNPISGHNTLYWYLQNLGQGPELLIRYENEEAVDDSQLPKDRFSAERLKGVDSTLKIQPAELGDSAVYLCASSRVWLETQYFGPGTRLLVL.